This T cell receptor beta chain was captured in a study of T-cell reconstitution after alpha-beta-depleted transplantation in children. Germline assignment: CDR1 SGHRS and CDR2 YFSETQ. Germline trimming cut 3 bases from V and 8 bases from J; bases unmatched to any gene: 7. The length of the CDR3 is 15 residues. This clonotype was seen more than once but under ten times. Its antigen is not known. Study results and caveats: Expanded graft clones, several hundred of them, were reportedly the source of alpha-beta T cells about two months after transplant. T-cell numbers and diversity one year post-transplant derived largely from freshly generated T cells. Surviving recipient T cells and thymic progenitors underlay high day-60 TCRbeta diversity in some patients.

Unique molecular identifiers were incorporated during preparation of the TCRbeta library. TCRdb processed the PCR reads anew with MiXCR; each CDR3 protein has one entry. This table holds roughly 100,000 distinct CDR3 sequences, 6% to 9% found once. The chain carries TRBV5-1 and TRBJ2-1, with 11 bases identical to TRBD2. The TCR was taken from a boy under 10 years old with acute lymphoblastic leukemia, due to receive a stem cell transplant. Sequencing was performed on PBMCs, taken before TCRalphabeta/CD19-depleted stem cell transplant. The DNA of the CDR3 is TGCGCCAGCAGCTCCATAGCGGGGGGGCCGTATGAGCAGTTCTTC. This codes for CASSSIAGGPYEQFF.